The clone carrying this T cell receptor (beta chain) was seen only a few times. Its antigen is undetermined. This sample was included in a study of blood T cells in healthy people across ages. General observations from the study: Per million T cells, TCR beta diversity dropped roughly linearly as age increased.

Together with a sample-barcoded 5' primer, a J-beta primer mix was included in a second PCR lasting roughly 6 to 12 cycles. MiXCR was run by TCRdb on the 5' RACE reads, yielding one entry per CDR3 protein. Of 600,000 to 800,000 distinct CDR3 sequences listed, around 21% were seen once; the top ten hold approximately 3.7%. This CDR3 is 15 amino acids long. Sequencing was performed on blood. The sequence came from a man between 65 and 85 years old in good health. The chain couples TRBV21-1 to TRBJ2-1; TRBD2, the D gene given by the table, was not confirmed from the DNA. TRBV21-1 constitutes a pseudogene. The CDR3 nucleotides read TGTGCCAGCAGCAAAGGTAGCGGGAGTGGCAATGAGCAGTTCTTC. This codes for CASSKGSGSGNEQFF.